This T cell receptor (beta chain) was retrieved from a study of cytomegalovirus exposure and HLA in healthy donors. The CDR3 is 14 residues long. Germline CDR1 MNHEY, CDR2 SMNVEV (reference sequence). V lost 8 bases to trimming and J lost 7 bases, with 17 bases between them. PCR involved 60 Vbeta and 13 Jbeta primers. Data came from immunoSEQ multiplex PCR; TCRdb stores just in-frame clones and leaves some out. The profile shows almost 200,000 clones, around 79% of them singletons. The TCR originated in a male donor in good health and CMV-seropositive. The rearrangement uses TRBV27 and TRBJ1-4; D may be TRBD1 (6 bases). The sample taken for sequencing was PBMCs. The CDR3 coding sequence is TGTGCCAGCGCAAGGACAGCCGGCGTTGAAAAACTGTTTTTT. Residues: CASARTAGVEKLFF.